This is a list of T cell receptor beta chains from one sample in a study of cytomegalovirus exposure and HLA in healthy donors. Sequencing used immunoSEQ multiplex PCR; TCRdb keeps in-frame clones, though not all of them. The data contain more than 40,000 clones, around 53% of them singletons. The sample taken for sequencing was PBMCs. All receptors come from a man aged 60 to 75 in good health and CMV-seronegative. Both conserved end residues are part of each CDR3. Fields, in order: V gene, J gene, clone size, D gene, CDR3 protein, CDR3 DNA. The D gene is left open where the match is weak. Only part of the rows carry a size: once, few, many, or a class if the clone is expanded.

TRBV5-4	TRBJ2-1	few	TRBD2	CAGGKREATYNEQFF	TGTGCCGGGGGAAAGCGGGAGGCGACCTACAATGAGCAGTTCTTC
TRBV18	TRBJ1-4	few	TRBD1	CASSPGTASNEKLFF	TGTGCCAGCTCACCGGGGACAGCGTCTAATGAAAAACTGTTTTTT
TRBV4-2	TRBJ2-1	.	TRBD2	CASSQDQSSGRGNEQFF	TGTGCCAGCAGCCAAGATCAGAGTAGCGGGAGGGGCAATGAGCAGTTCTTC
TRBV9	TRBJ2-1	.	.	CASSAGTLRYNEQFF	TGTGCCAGCAGCGCGGGGACACTCCGTTACAATGAGCAGTTCTTC
TRBV7-8	TRBJ2-3	.	TRBD2	CASSSPPSGSLGDTQYF	TGTGCCAGCAGCTCACCCCCTAGCGGGAGCCTGGGAGATACGCAGTATTTT
TRBV30	TRBJ2-5	.	TRBD2	CAWSQPWGGQETQYF	TGTGCCTGGAGCCAGCCCTGGGGGGGGCAAGAGACCCAGTACTTC
TRBV4-1	TRBJ2-1	.	.	CASSQEGSLSGNEQFF	TGCGCCAGCAGCCAAGAGGGGAGCCTAAGCGGCAATGAGCAGTTCTTC
TRBV11-3	TRBJ2-7	.	.	CASSLVAGEQYF	TGTGCCAGCAGCTTAGTAGCTGGCGAGCAGTACTTC
TRBV7-8	TRBJ2-1	few	.	CASSQDKNNEQFF	TGTGCCAGCAGCCAAGACAAGAACAATGAGCAGTTCTTC
TRBV7-9	TRBJ2-5	.	.	CASSPLIGAETQYF	TGTGCCAGCAGCCCCTTGATAGGAGCGGAGACCCAGTACTTC
TRBV2	TRBJ1-3	.	TRBD1	CASSGVLTGTGALHSGNTIYF	TGTGCCAGCAGTGGAGTTTTAACCGGGACAGGGGCGCTCCACTCTGGAAACACCATATATTTT
TRBV6-6	TRBJ2-4	.	.	CASTLAEVGKNIQYF	TGTGCCAGCACCCTAGCTGAGGTCGGCAAAAACATTCAGTACTTC
TRBV29-1	TRBJ2-7	.	TRBD2	CSVVLAGGNEQYF	TGCAGCGTTGTACTAGCGGGAGGAAACGAGCAGTACTTC
TRBV5-4	TRBJ2-7	once	.	CASSLRGGNSYEQYF	TGTGCCAGCAGCTTAAGGGGGGGGAACTCCTACGAGCAGTACTTC
TRBV15	TRBJ2-1	few	TRBD2	CATSRDPQLAGNNEQFF	TGTGCCACCAGCAGAGATCCTCAGCTAGCGGGGAACAATGAGCAGTTCTTC
TRBV19	TRBJ2-6	.	.	CASGGANVLTF	TGTGCCAGCGGGGGGGCCAACGTCCTGACTTTC
TRBV25-1	TRBJ2-7	.	.	CASSPSVISYEQYF	TGTGCCAGCAGTCCATCAGTTATCTCCTACGAGCAGTACTTC
TRBV7-9	TRBJ2-2	.	.	CASSSGLPMGPGELFF	TGTGCCAGCAGCTCGGGACTCCCCATGGGCCCCGGGGAGCTGTTTTTT
TRBV7-9	TRBJ1-2	once	.	CASSLDTQGQGGYTF	TGTGCCAGCAGCTTAGACACACAGGGTCAGGGGGGCTACACCTTC